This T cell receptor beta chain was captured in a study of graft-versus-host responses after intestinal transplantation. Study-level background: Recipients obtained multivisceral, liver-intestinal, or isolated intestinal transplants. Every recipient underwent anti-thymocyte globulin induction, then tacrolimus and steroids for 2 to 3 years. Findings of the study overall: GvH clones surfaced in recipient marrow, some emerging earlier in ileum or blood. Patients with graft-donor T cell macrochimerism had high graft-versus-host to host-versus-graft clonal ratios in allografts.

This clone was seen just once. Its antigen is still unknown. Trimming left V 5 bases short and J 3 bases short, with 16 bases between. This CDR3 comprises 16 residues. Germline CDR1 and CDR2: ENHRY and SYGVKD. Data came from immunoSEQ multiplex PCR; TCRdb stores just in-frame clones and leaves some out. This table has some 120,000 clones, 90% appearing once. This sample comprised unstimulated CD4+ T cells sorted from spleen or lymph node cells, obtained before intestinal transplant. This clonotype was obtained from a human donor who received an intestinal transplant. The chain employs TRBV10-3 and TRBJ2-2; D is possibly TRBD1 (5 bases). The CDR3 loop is CAISLGALAYTGELFF. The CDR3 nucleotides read TGTGCCATCAGTCTTGGGGCCCTTGCCTACACCGGGGAGCTGTTTTTT.